Listed below are T cell receptor beta chains from one sample, sequenced in a study of T cell repertoires in cytomegalovirus infection. TCRdb recomputed calls from the reads with MiXCR, one row per CDR3 protein. Found here are tens of thousands of distinct CDR3 sequences, 15% to 25% of them singletons; the top ten hold 26%. These receptors have no known antigen. The specimen comprised CD8+ T cells from cultured PBMCs, sampled from culture after CMV antigen stimulation. These receptors came from a human donor in good health (CMV status not recorded). Some clones in this sample may be carry-over from other donors' samples. Both conserved end residues are trimmed from each CDR3.

j_call v_call cdr3_aa
TRBJ2-3 TRBV7-8 ASSGLGSTDTQY
TRBJ1-1 TRBV7-2 ASSAYRVGTEAF
TRBJ2-5 TRBV7-6 ASSSLTQREGQETQY
TRBJ2-7 TRBV6-2/TRBV6-3 ASSWVAGTPWEQY
TRBJ2-1 TRBV28 ASVGGQDNEQF
TRBJ2-3 TRBV7-9 ASSGQVIPDTQY
TRBJ2-3 TRBV7-2 ASSLVAARSTDTQY
TRBJ2-3 TRBV6-5 ASSYGGGSTDTQY
TRBJ2-7 TRBV9 ASSVGTTNYEQY
TRBJ2-5 TRBV7-2 ASTINGRQETQY
TRBJ2-1 TRBV19 ASSMGGGNEQF
TRBJ1-5 TRBV28 ASSLAGGRGQPQH
TRBJ1-2 TRBV20-1 SASPLRTDSMGYT
TRBJ2-7 TRBV12-3/TRBV12-4 ASSPQGYSYEQY
TRBJ1-2 TRBV5-6 ASSLFSGAQYGYT
TRBJ1-6 TRBV12-3/TRBV12-4 ASSLGGLLNSPLH
TRBJ2-7 TRBV7-9 ASSLSWDKGYEQY
TRBJ2-7 TRBV7-9 ASSLGPEQY
TRBJ1-2 TRBV7-9 ASSLPWDRDSEAT
TRBJ2-3 TRBV12-3/TRBV12-4 ASTPGSGRADTQY
TRBJ1-2 TRBV7-2 ASSPSAKGATYGYT
TRBJ2-1 TRBV15 ATSSYSDRGVDNEQF
TRBJ1-3 TRBV7-2 ASSLGPGASGNTIY
TRBJ1-3 TRBV12-3/TRBV12-4 ASSSPGGLSGNTIY
TRBJ2-7 TRBV7-6 ASSPGGFREQY
TRBJ2-1 TRBV7-6 ASSYRLAGTTDPVGSNEQF
TRBJ2-7 TRBV6-2/TRBV6-3 ASTRSSYEQY
TRBJ1-5 TRBV11-1 ASSLSGEGQPQH
TRBJ1-3 TRBV9 ASSEGAGSGNTIY
TRBJ2-1 TRBV7-8 ASSLAQGTYNEQF
TRBJ2-1 TRBV7-2 ASSSLWEGGRFLVDEQF
TRBJ2-7 TRBV4-3 ASSQGIDFGPYEQY
TRBJ2-3 TRBV7-2 ASSLTPSADTQY
TRBJ2-2 TRBV7-2 ASSLRGENTGELF
TRBJ1-2 TRBV10-3 AISESGPNYGYT
TRBJ2-1 TRBV20-1 SARDSGATLYNEQF